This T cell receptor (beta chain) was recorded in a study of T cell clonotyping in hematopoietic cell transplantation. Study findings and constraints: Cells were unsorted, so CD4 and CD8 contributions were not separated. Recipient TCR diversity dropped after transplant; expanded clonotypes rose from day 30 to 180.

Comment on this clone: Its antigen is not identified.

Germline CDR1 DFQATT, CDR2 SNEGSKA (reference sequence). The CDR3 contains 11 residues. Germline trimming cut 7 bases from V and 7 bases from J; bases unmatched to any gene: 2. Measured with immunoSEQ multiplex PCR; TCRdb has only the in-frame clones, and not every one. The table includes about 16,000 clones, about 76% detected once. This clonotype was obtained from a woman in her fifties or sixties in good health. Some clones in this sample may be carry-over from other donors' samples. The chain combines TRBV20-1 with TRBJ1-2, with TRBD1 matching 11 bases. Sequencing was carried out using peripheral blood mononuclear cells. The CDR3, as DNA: TGCAGTGGGACAGGGGGCACTGGCTACACCTTC. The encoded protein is CSGTGGTGYTF.